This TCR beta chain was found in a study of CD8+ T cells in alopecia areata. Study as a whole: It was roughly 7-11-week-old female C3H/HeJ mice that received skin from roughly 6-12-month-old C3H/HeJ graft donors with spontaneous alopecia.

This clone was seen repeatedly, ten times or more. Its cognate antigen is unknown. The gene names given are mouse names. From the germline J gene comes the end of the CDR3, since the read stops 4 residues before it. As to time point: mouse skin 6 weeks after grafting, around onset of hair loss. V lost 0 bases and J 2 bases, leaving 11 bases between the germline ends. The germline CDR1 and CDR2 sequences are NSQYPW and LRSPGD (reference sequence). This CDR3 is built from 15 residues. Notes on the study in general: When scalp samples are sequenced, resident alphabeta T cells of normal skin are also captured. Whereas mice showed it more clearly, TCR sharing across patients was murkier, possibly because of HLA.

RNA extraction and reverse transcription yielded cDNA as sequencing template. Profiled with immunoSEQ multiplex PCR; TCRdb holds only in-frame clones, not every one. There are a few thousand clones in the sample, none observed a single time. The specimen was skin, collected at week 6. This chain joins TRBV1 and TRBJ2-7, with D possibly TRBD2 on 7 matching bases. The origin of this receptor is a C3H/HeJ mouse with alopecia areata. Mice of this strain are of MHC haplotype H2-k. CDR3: CTCSADLGGAYEQYF. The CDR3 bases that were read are TGCACCTGCAGTGCAGATTTGGGGGGCGCCTAT.